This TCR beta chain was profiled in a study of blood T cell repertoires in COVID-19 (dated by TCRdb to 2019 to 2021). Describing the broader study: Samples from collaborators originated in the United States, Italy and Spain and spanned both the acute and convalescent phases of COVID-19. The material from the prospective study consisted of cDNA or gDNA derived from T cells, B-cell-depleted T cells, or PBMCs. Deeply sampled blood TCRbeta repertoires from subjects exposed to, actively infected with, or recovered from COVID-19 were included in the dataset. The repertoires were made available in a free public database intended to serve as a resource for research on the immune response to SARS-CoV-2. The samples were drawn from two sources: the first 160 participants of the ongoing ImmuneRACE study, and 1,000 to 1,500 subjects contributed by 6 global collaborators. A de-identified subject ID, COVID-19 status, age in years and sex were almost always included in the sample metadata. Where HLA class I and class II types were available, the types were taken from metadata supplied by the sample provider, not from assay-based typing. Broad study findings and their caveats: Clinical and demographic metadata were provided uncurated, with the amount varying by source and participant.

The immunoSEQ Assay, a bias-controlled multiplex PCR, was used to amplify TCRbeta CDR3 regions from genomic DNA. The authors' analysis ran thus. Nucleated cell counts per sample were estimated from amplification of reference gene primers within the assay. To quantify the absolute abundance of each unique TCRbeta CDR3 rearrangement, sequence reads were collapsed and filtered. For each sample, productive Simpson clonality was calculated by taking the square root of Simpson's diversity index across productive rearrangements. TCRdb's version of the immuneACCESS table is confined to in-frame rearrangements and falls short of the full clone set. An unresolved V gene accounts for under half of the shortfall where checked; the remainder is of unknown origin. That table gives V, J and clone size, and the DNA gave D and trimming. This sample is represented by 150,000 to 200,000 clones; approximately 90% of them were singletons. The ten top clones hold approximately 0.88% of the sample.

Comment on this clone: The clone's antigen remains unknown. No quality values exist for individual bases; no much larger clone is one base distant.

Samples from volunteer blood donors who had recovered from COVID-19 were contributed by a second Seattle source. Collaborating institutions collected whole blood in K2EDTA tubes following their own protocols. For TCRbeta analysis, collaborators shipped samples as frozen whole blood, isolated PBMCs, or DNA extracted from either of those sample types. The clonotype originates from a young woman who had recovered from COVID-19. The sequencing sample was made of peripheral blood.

The CDR3 region has the sequence CATSDSGQTYNEQFF. Here is the DNA: TGTGCCACCAGTGACTCTGGACAGACCTACAATGAGCAGTTCTTC. The rearranged segments are TRBV24-1 and TRBJ2-1; matching of 6 bases hints at TRBD1 as the D gene. From the cysteine through the phenylalanine, the CDR3 covers 15 amino acids. Here the CDR3 DNA is all that survives: 45 bases in frame from base 1. The V end loses 4 bases and the J end loses 2 bases, and a stretch of 11 bases separates them. According to the germline V gene, CDR1 reads KGHDR and CDR2 reads SFDVKD.